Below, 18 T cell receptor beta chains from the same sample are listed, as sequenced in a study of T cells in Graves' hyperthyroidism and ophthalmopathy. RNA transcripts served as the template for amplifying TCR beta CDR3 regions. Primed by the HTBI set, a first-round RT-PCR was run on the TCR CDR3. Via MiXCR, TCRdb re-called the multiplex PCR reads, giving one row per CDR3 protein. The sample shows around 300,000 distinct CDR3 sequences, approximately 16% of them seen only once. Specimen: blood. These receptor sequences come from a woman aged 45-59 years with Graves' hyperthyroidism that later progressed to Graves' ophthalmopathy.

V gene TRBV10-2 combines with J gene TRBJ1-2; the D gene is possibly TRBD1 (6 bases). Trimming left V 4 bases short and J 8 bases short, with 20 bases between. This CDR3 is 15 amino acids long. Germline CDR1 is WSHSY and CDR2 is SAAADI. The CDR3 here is CASSAWGADGYGYTF. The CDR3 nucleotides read TGCGCCAGCAGTGCTTGGGGGGCTGATGGGTACGGCTACACCTTC.

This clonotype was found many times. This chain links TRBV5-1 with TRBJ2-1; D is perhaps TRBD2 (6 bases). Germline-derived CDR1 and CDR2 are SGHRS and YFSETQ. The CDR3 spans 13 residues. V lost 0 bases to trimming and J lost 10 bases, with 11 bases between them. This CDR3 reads CASSLEAGREQFF. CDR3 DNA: TGCGCCAGCAGCTTGGAAGCGGGCAGGGAGCAGTTCTTC.

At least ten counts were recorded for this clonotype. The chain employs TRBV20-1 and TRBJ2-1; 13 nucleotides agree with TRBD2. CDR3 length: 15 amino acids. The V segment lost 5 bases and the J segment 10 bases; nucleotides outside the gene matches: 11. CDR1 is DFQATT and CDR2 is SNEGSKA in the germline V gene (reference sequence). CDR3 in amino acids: CSARLPGLAGPEQFF. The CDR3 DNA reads TGCAGTGCTCGACTGCCGGGACTAGCGGGGCCGGAGCAGTTCTTC.

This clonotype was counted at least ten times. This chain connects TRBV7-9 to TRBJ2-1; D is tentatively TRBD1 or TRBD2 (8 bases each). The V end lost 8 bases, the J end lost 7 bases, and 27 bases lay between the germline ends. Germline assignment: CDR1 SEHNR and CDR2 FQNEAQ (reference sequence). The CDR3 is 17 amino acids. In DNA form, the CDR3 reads TGTGCCAGCGGCGGCGGTAGCGGGACAGGTGGGCAGAATGAGCAGTTCTTC. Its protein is CASGGGSGTGGQNEQFF. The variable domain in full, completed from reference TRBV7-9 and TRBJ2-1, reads DTGVSQNPRHKITKRGQNVTFRCDPISEHNRLYWYRQTLGQGPEFLTYFQNEAQLEKSRLLSDRFSAERPKGSFSTLEIQRTEQGDSAMYLCASGGGSGTGGQNEQFFGPGTRLTVL.

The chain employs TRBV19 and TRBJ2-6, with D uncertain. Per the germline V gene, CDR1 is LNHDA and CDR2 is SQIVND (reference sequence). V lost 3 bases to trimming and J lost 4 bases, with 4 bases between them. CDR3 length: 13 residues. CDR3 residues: CASSIKGANVLTF. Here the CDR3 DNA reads TGTGCCAGTAGTATCAAAGGGGCCAACGTCCTGACTTTC.

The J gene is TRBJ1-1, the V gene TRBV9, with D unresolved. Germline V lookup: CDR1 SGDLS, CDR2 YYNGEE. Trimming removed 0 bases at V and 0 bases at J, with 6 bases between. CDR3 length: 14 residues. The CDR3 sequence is CASSVGGMNTEAFF. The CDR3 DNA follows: TGTGCCAGCAGCGTAGGTGGAATGAACACTGAAGCTTTCTTT.

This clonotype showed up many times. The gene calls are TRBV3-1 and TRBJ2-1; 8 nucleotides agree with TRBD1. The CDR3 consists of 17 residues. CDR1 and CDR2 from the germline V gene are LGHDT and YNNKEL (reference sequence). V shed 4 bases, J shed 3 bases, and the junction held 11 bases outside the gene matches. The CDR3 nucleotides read TGTGCCAGCAGCCGCCTAGGTGACAGGGGAAACTACAATGAGCAGTTCTTC. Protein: CASSRLGDRGNYNEQFF.

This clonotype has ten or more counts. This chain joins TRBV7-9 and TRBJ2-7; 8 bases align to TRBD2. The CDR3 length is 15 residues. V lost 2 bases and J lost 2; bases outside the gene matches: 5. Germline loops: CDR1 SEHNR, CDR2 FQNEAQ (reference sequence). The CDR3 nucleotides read TGTGCCAGCAGCTTATGGAGCGGGAGAGCCTACGAGCAGTACTTC. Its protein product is CASSLWSGRAYEQYF.

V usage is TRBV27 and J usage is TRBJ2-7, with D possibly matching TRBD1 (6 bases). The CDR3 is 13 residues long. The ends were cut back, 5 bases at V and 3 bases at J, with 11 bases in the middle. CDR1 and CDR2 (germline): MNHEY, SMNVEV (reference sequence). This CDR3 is CASSLGHVYEQYF. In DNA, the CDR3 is TGTGCCAGCAGTCTGGGACACGTCTACGAGCAGTACTTC.

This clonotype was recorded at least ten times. The CDR3 nucleotides are TGTGCCAGCAGTTTCACCGGGGGGGCAGATACGCAGTATTTT. Translated: CASSFTGGADTQYF. The chain employs TRBV27 and TRBJ2-3; TRBD2 aligns across 8 bases. Unmatched junction bases numbered 3, after V lost 3 bases and J lost 4 bases. The germline V gene has CDR1 MNHEY and CDR2 SMNVEV (reference sequence). The CDR3 contains 14 residues.

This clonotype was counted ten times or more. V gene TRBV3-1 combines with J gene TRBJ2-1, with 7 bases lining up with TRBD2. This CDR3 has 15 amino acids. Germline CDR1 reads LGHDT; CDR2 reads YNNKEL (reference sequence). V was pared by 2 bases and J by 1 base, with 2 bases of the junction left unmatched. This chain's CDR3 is CASSQNSGSYNEQFF. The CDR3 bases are TGTGCCAGCAGCCAAAATAGCGGGTCCTACAATGAGCAGTTCTTC.

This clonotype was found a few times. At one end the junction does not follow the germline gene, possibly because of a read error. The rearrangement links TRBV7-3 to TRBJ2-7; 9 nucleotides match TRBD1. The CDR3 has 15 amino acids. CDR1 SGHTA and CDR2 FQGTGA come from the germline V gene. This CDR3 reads CTSSLISQGAYEQYF. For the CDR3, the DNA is TGTACCAGCAGCTTAATCTCACAGGGGGCATACGAGCAGTACTTC.

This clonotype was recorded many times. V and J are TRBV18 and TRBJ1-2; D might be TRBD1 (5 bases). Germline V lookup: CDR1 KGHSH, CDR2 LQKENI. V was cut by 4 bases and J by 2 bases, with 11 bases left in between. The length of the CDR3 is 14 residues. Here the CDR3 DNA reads TGTGCCAGCTCACGAGACAGCCCCAACTATGGCTACACCTTC. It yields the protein CASSRDSPNYGYTF.

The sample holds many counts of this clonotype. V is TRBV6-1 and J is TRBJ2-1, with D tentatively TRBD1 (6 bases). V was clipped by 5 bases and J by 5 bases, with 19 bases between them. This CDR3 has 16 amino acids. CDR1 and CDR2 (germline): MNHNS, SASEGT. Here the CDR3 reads CASSSPGHLPHNEQFF. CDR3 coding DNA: TGTGCCAGCAGTTCTCCGGGACACCTACCCCACAATGAGCAGTTCTTC.

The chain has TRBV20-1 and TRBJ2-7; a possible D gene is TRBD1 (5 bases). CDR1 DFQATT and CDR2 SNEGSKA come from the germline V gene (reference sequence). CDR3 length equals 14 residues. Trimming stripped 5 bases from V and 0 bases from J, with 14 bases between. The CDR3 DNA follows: TGCAGTGCTGGAAGACAGCCGAGCTCCTACGAGCAGTACTTC. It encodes CSAGRQPSSYEQYF.

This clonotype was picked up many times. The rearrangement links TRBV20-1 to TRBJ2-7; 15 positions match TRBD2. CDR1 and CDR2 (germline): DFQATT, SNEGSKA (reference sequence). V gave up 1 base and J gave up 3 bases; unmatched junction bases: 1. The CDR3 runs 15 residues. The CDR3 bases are TGCAGTGCTAGAGGGACTAGCGGGAGGGTCTACGAGCAGTACTTC. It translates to CSARGTSGRVYEQYF.

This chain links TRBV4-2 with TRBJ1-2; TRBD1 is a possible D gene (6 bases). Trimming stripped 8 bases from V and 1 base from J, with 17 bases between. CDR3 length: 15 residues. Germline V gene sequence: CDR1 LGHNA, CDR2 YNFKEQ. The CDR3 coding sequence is TGTGCCAGCCAGCCGGGGAGCAGGGGTAACTATGGCTACACCTTC. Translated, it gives CASQPGSRGNYGYTF.

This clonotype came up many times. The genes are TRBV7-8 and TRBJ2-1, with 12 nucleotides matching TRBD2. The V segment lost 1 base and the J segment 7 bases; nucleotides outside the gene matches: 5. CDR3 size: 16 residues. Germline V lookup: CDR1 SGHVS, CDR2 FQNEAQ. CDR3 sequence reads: CASSLGTSGKWNEQFF. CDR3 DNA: TGTGCCAGCAGCTTAGGGACTAGCGGGAAGTGGAATGAGCAGTTCTTC.